The 30 T cell receptor beta chains below all came from one sample that was sequenced in a study of T cells in Graves' hyperthyroidism and ophthalmopathy. From RNA transcripts, TCR beta CDR3 regions were amplified. The HTBI set primed first-round TCR CDR3 RT-PCR. From the multiplex PCR reads, TCRdb called clonotypes with MiXCR, one entry per CDR3 protein. The sample carries approximately 740,000 distinct CDR3 sequences, 11% to 15% recorded once. Sequenced sample: blood. Receptors were obtained from a woman aged 18-35 years with Graves' hyperthyroidism.

The chain employs TRBV5-1 and TRBJ1-5; D not certain. This CDR3 region has 13 residues. Germline loops: CDR1 SGHRS, CDR2 YFSETQ. Between the trimmed V and J ends, which lost 2 bases and 4 bases, there was a span of 7 bases. CDR3 loop: CASSFVRNQPQHF. The CDR3, as DNA: TGCGCCAGCAGCTTCGTCAGGAATCAGCCCCAGCATTTT.

The sample holds a few counts of this clonotype. This sequence joins TRBV20-1 and TRBJ2-5; 10 nucleotides line up with TRBD2. V was clipped by 5 bases and J by 3 bases; unmatched bases: 3. CDR3 length: 13 residues. Germline V lookup: CDR1 DFQATT, CDR2 SNEGSKA (reference sequence). The CDR3 sequence: CSADTSGEETQYF. The CDR3, as DNA: TGCAGTGCTGATACTAGCGGGGAAGAGACCCAGTACTTC.

On this clonotype: A much larger clone lies one base from this, so it may be a read error. V and J are TRBV6-1 and TRBJ1-6; D call uncertain. The CDR3 is 15 amino acids. Germline V gene sequence: CDR1 MNHNS, CDR2 SASEGT. The DNA for the CDR3 is TGTGCCAGCAGCTCGACGACCTCATATAATTCACCCCCCCACTTT. It encodes CASSSTTSYNSPPHF.

The chain uses TRBV10-3 and TRBJ2-7; D is possibly TRBD1 or TRBD2 (5 bases each). The CDR3 is 14 amino acids. Germline V gives CDR1 ENHRY, CDR2 SYGVKD. Trimming took off 0 bases at V and 3 bases at J, with 9 bases between the two ends. Here the CDR3 reads CAISESTGGYEQYF. Here the CDR3 DNA reads TGTGCCATCAGTGAGTCGACTGGGGGCTACGAGCAGTACTTC.

This clonotype appeared a few times. This chain connects TRBV29-1 to TRBJ2-2; D gene uncertain. This CDR3 has 15 residues. Germline V lookup: CDR1 SQVTM, CDR2 ANQGSEA. V was trimmed by 1 base and J by 0 bases, leaving 9 bases between them. CDR3 DNA: TGCAGCGTTGAAGTTGCCGCCACGAACACCGGGGAGCTGTTTTTT. Residues: CSVEVAATNTGELFF.

The rearrangement joins TRBV6-5 to TRBJ2-7; D gene uncertain. CDR1 MNHEY and CDR2 SVGAGI come from the germline V gene. The CDR3 has 13 residues. V was trimmed by 4 bases and J by 6 bases, leaving 13 bases between them. Written as DNA, the CDR3 is TGTGCCAGCAGTTGGGGTCTTCAGCTCGAGCAGTACTTC. Its protein product is CASSWGLQLEQYF.

At least ten counts were recorded for this clonotype. The chain is built from TRBV7-9 and TRBJ1-1; perhaps TRBD1 as D (5 bases). Germline values: CDR1 SEHNR, CDR2 FQNEAQ (reference sequence). The CDR3 has 14 amino acids. Trimming stripped 6 bases from V and 1 base from J, with 12 bases between. This chain's CDR3 is CASSPSGANTEAFF. The CDR3 region has the DNA TGTGCCAGCAGTCCTAGTGGGGCGAACACTGAAGCTTTCTTT.

With respect to this clonotype: This may stem from a read error, because a much larger clone lies one nucleotide away. This chain uses TRBV7-9 with TRBJ2-1; the match to TRBD2 covers 7 bases. The germline V gene encodes CDR1 SEHNR and CDR2 FQNEAQ (reference sequence). The CDR3 consists of 13 residues. CDR3 region: CASSSRREDEQLF. In DNA form, the CDR3 reads TGTGCCAGCAGCTCCCGTCGGGAGGATGAGCAGCTCTTC.

This clonotype was detected only a few times. This chain uses TRBV10-3 with TRBJ2-7; 12 bases are shared with TRBD2. After removal of 3 bases from V and 0 bases from J, the junction contained 9 bases not matched to a gene. CDR3 length: 18 amino acids. Germline values: CDR1 ENHRY, CDR2 SYGVKD. CDR3 protein: CAISDPGLAGGSSYEQYF. In nucleotides, the CDR3 is TGTGCCATCAGTGACCCGGGACTAGCGGGTGGGAGCTCCTACGAGCAGTACTTC.

The CDR3 protein is CASGTGSNSPLHF. CDR3 nucleotide sequence: TGTGCCAGCGGGACAGGGAGTAATTCACCCCTCCACTTT. The V gene is TRBV25-1, the J gene TRBJ1-6, with TRBD1 matching over 9 bases. Trimming at V came to 8 bases and at J to 6 bases, leaving 2 bases not matched to a gene. The CDR3 extends over 13 amino acids. Germline loops: CDR1 MGHDK, CDR2 SYGVNS.

This chain connects TRBV11-2 to TRBJ2-2; 10 bases agree with TRBD1. Trimming at V came to 4 bases and at J to 4 bases, leaving 6 bases not matched to a gene. Germline CDR1 SGHAT, CDR2 FQNNGV. This CDR3 contains 16 residues. The CDR3 DNA is TGTGCCAGCAGCTCCCCGGGACAGGGGCCCACCGGGGAGCTGTTTTTT. It yields the protein CASSSPGQGPTGELFF.

V is TRBV6-2 or TRBV6-3 and J is TRBJ1-5; D unclear. V lost 6 bases and J 0 bases, leaving 6 bases between the germline ends. This CDR3 spans 13 amino acids. From germline, CDR1 is MNHEY and CDR2 SVGEGT. The CDR3 reads CASRIYSNQPQHF. The CDR3 DNA reads TGTGCCAGCAGGATTTATAGCAATCAGCCCCAGCATTTT.

In this sample, this clonotype turned up many times. The V and J genes are TRBV12-3 or TRBV12-4 and TRBJ1-4, with TRBD1 as a possible D gene (5 bases). Trimming pared 3 bases from V and 5 bases from J, leaving 13 bases between. This CDR3 contains 15 residues. CDR3 nucleotide sequence: TGTGCCAGCAGTTTGAAGGGGAGCTTGAATGAAAAACTGTTTTTT. It specifies CASSLKGSLNEKLFF.

This clonotype was found many times. V usage is TRBV12-3 or TRBV12-4 and J usage is TRBJ2-3; no reliable D call. This CDR3 comprises 14 residues. V shed 3 bases and J shed 1 base, with 8 bases lying between them. The CDR3 here is CASSFVQGTDTQYF. The CDR3 DNA is TGTGCCAGCAGTTTCGTTCAGGGCACAGATACGCAGTATTTT.

The sample holds a few counts of this clonotype. V usage is TRBV18 and J usage is TRBJ1-5, with D maybe TRBD1 (6 bases). Trimming removed 3 bases at V and 3 bases at J, with 18 bases between. CDR1 is KGHSH and CDR2 is LQKENI in the germline V gene. The CDR3 has 17 amino acids. The chain's CDR3 is CASSPRGGGPINQPQHF. The DNA for the CDR3 is TGTGCCAGCTCACCTAGGGGGGGAGGGCCAATCAATCAGCCCCAGCATTTT.

This clonotype has at least ten counts. The chain combines TRBV10-2 with TRBJ2-7; D not resolved. Looked up from germline, CDR1 is WSHSY and CDR2 is SAAADI. Trimming stripped 7 bases from V and 0 bases from J, with 16 bases between. This CDR3 contains 15 residues. The CDR3, as DNA: TGCGCCAGCAAAGAACAGCTCCTTAGCTCCTACGAGCAGTACTTC. It encodes CASKEQLLSSYEQYF.

Only a few counts were recorded for this clonotype. The rearrangement uses TRBV29-1 and TRBJ2-2, with D unclear. Germline CDR1 is SQVTM and CDR2 is ANQGSEA. Trimming took off 4 bases at V and 4 bases at J, with 16 bases between the two ends. The CDR3 is 15 amino acids. The CDR3 region is CSVAGVEMGTGELFF. The CDR3 bases are TGCAGCGTTGCGGGCGTGGAGATGGGCACCGGGGAGCTGTTTTTT.

Ten or more counts support this clonotype. This chain joins TRBV11-2 and TRBJ2-1; maybe TRBD2 (5 bases). The CDR3 has 13 amino acids. Germline V lookup: CDR1 SGHAT, CDR2 FQNNGV. Trimming took 7 bases from V and 0 from J, leaving 7 bases between them. CDR3 region: CASKAVSYNEQFF. The CDR3 nucleotides are TGTGCCAGCAAAGCGGTCTCCTACAATGAGCAGTTCTTC.

This clonotype was recorded at least ten times. The chain links TRBV6-1 to TRBJ2-7, with D hard to call. V gave up 5 bases and J gave up 3 bases, with 23 bases separating them. The CDR3 runs 17 residues. The germline CDR1 and CDR2 sequences are MNHNS and SASEGT. CDR3 amino acids: CASSLTRTFQGRYEQYF. CDR3 nucleotide sequence: TGTGCCAGCAGTTTGACAAGGACCTTCCAAGGGCGCTACGAGCAGTACTTC.

The CDR3 region is CASSQDTLVSGYNEQFF. The CDR3 nucleotides read TGTGCCAGCAGCCAAGATACGTTGGTTAGCGGGTACAATGAGCAGTTCTTC. V and J are TRBV3-1 and TRBJ2-1, with TRBD2 matching 7 bases. Losses at the gene ends were 0 bases for V and 4 bases for J; bases not matched to a gene: 9. Germline V CDR1 and CDR2: LGHDT, YNNKEL (reference sequence). CDR3 length: 17 residues.

This clonotype appeared a few times. The chain recombines TRBV28 with TRBJ2-3; 11 bases are shared with TRBD2. Germline assignment: CDR1 MDHEN and CDR2 SYDVKM. This CDR3 is 18 amino acids long. V trimming: 4 bases; J trimming: 2 bases; junction bases outside the gene matches: 11. In DNA, the CDR3 is TGTGCCAGCAGTTATCGCCGTACTAGCGGGAGAAACACAGATACGCAGTATTTT. Its translation: CASSYRRTSGRNTDTQYF.

The V gene is TRBV28, the J gene TRBJ1-2, with 9 bases fitting TRBD1. This CDR3 comprises 16 residues. The V gene's germline CDR1 is MDHEN and CDR2 SYDVKM. Germline trimming cut 0 bases from V and 5 bases from J; bases unmatched to any gene: 7. This chain's CDR3 is CASSLWGTGRGYGYTF. The CDR3 DNA follows: TGTGCCAGCAGTTTATGGGGGACAGGGAGGGGATATGGCTACACCTTC.

This clonotype was found many times. CDR3 DNA sequence: TGTGCCAGCAGCTTAGGGACAGGGCCATACAATGAGCAGTTCTTC. This translates into CASSLGTGPYNEQFF. This chain connects TRBV7-9 to TRBJ2-1; 8 bases map to TRBD1. The junction had 3 bases not matched to a gene; V was cut back by 1 base and J by 4 bases. The length of the CDR3 is 15 residues. CDR1 is SEHNR, CDR2 FQNEAQ, per germline (reference sequence).

This clonotype has a count of ten or more. V gene TRBV30 combines with J gene TRBJ2-7; possibly TRBD2 for D (6 bases). Germline CDR1 and CDR2: GTSNPN and SVGIG (reference sequence). Trimming cost V 5 bases and J 3 bases, with 8 bases left between them. The CDR3 is 11 amino acids. CDR3 bases: TGTGCCTGGGCGACTAGCTACGAGCAGTACTTC. It specifies CAWATSYEQYF.

In its sample, this clonotype was seen many times. The chain carries TRBV5-5 and TRBJ2-5; 11 bases fit TRBD2. Trimming at V came to 1 base and at J to 2 bases, leaving 7 bases not matched to a gene. The germline CDR1 and CDR2 sequences are SGHKS and YYEKEE (reference sequence). CDR3 length: 17 residues. CDR3 sequence: CASSLYNSGREQETQYF. The CDR3 nucleotides are TGTGCCAGCAGCTTGTATAATAGCGGGAGGGAACAAGAGACCCAGTACTTC. Combining the CDR3 with reference TRBV5-5 and TRBJ2-5 gives the whole variable domain DAGVTQSPTHLIKTRGQQVTLRCSPISGHKSVSWYQQVLGQGPQFIFQYYEKEERGRGNFPDRFSARQFPNYSSELNVNALLLGDSALYLCASSLYNSGREQETQYFGPGTRLLVL.

The sample holds many counts of this clonotype. This chain links TRBV18 with TRBJ2-1, with 8 bases aligning to TRBD2. This CDR3 has 13 residues. Germline V CDR1 and CDR2: KGHSH, LQKENI. V lost 3 bases and J lost 10; bases outside the gene matches: 5. CDR3 residues: CASSPALAVEQFF. The CDR3 nucleotides are TGTGCCAGCTCACCCGCACTAGCGGTCGAGCAGTTCTTC.

This clonotype was picked up a small number of times. The V and J genes are TRBV6-4 and TRBJ2-7, with 7 positions matching TRBD1. CDR1 is MRHNA and CDR2 is SNTAGT in the germline V gene. The length of the CDR3 is 13 residues. The ends lost 6 bases at V and 6 bases at J; junction bases unmatched: 8. CDR3 sequence: CASSFTGAGEQYF. The CDR3 DNA is TGTGCCAGCAGCTTTACAGGGGCTGGCGAGCAGTACTTC.

This clonotype was seen at least ten times. This sequence joins TRBV7-2 and TRBJ2-3, with D perhaps matching TRBD1 (6 bases). V was trimmed by 2 bases and J by 2 bases, leaving 17 bases between them. Per germline, CDR1 SGHTA and CDR2 FQGNSA. The CDR3 is 17 residues long. The CDR3 coding sequence is TGTGCCAGCAGCTTACCCCCGTGGACAGAAATCACAGATACGCAGTATTTT. Its translation is CASSLPPWTEITDTQYF. Full variable domain (outside the CDR3, taken from reference TRBV7-2 and TRBJ2-3): GAGVSQSPSNKVTEKGKDVELRCDPISGHTALYWYRQSLGQGLEFLIYFQGNSAPDKSGLPSDRFSAERTGGSVSTLTIQRTQQEDSAVYLCASSLPPWTEITDTQYFGPGTRLTVL.

As regards this clonotype: A much larger clone is a single base away; this may be a read error. V and J are TRBV7-8 and TRBJ2-7, with a weak D call TRBD2 (5 bases). The germline V gene encodes CDR1 SGHVS and CDR2 FQNEAQ. The CDR3 is 15 residues long. The chain's CDR3 is CASSPQRERDYGQYF. The CDR3 bases are TGTGCCAGCAGCCCACAGAGGGAGCGCGACTACGGGCAGTACTTC.

With respect to this clonotype: It is likely a read error, because the conserved phenylalanine at the end of the CDR3 is missing. This chain links TRBV4-1 with TRBJ2-1, with 10 bases that match TRBD2. The CDR3 consists of 15 residues. Germline V gives CDR1 MGHRA, CDR2 YSYEKL. V lost 2 bases and J lost 7; bases outside the gene matches: 5. The CDR3 spells CASSQPGLAWNEQFS. The CDR3 DNA follows: TGCGCCAGCAGCCAACCGGGACTAGCGTGGAATGAGCAGTTCTCC.